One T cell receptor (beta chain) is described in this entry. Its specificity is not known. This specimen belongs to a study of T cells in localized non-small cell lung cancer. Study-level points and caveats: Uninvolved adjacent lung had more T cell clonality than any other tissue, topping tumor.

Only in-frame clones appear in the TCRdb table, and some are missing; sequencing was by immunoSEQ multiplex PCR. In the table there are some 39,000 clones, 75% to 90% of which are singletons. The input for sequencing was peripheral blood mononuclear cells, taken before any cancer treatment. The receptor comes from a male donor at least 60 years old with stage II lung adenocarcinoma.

The CDR3 region has the DNA TGTGCCAGCTCACCACAGGGGGGGGGCACAGATACGCAGTATTTT. Protein: CASSPQGGGTDTQYF. This chain connects TRBV18 to TRBJ2-3; D may be TRBD2 (7 bases). V was trimmed by 1 base and J by 1 base, leaving 9 bases between them. This CDR3 region has 15 residues. CDR1 and CDR2 (germline): KGHSH, LQKENI.